This TCR beta chain comes out of a study of blood T cell repertoires in COVID-19 (dated by TCRdb to 2018 to 2020). The study in broad terms: For ImmuneRACE Cohort 3, a participant was defined as recovered based on two consecutive negative NP/OP PCR tests, clearance by a healthcare professional, or resolution of symptoms. The dataset comprised deeply sampled blood TCRbeta repertoires from subjects exposed to, actively infected with, or recovered from COVID-19. The repertoires were made available in a free public database intended to serve as a resource for research on the immune response to SARS-CoV-2. A de-identified subject ID, COVID-19 status, age in years and sex were almost always included in the sample metadata. The prospective study material was composed of cDNA or gDNA derived from T cells, B-cell-depleted T cells, or PBMCs. Where available, HLA class I and class II types were obtained from metadata supplied by the sample provider rather than from assay-based typing. Samples from collaborators originated in the United States, Italy and Spain and spanned both the acute and convalescent phases of COVID-19. Samples were obtained from the ongoing ImmuneRACE study (first 160 participants) and from 1,254 subjects provided by 6 global collaborators. The research as a whole found: The amount of clinical and demographic metadata varied by source and participant and was provided uncurated.

TCRbeta CDR3 regions were amplified from genomic DNA using the immunoSEQ Assay, a bias-controlled multiplex PCR. In the source study's methods: The number of nucleated cells in each sample was estimated by amplification of reference gene primers within the assay. To quantify the absolute abundance of each unique TCRbeta CDR3 rearrangement, sequence reads were collapsed and filtered. For each sample, productive Simpson clonality was calculated as the square root of Simpson's diversity index across productive rearrangements. As stored in TCRdb, this immuneACCESS dataset retains in-frame rearrangements with V and J assigned. A fraction of the clones does not appear; measured against another copy, unresolved V genes explain less than half of the discrepancy, and the remainder lacks a known reason. V and J calls and clone size come straight from that table; D and trimming were deduced from the DNA. The sample profile shows about 270,000 clones; 88% of them were found once. The top ten clones comprise over 2% of the sample.

On this clone: Which antigen it targets is not known. Base-call qualities are not available, and no considerably larger clone is one nucleotide away.

In the prospective study, participants were about 18 to 95 years old, resided in about 25 geographic areas of the United States, and were enrolled through a virtual design. In the prospective study, cohorts were assigned on the basis of participant-reported clinical history obtained from a screening survey and a study questionnaire. Mobile phlebotomists in the prospective study collected whole blood, serum and a nasopharyngeal or oropharyngeal swab from every participant. Prospective study participants could optionally give additional blood draws and questionnaires over a roughly two-month period. Blood samples from the prospective study were shipped frozen or at room temperature prior to DNA extraction. The V end loses 8 bases and the J end loses 0 bases, and a stretch of 14 bases separates them. Per the germline V gene (reference sequence), SEHNR is the CDR1 and FQNEAQ is the CDR2. The CDR3 spans 16 residues, from the cysteine through the phenylalanine. The kept DNA is CDR3 alone, 48 bases in frame from the first base.

The receptor was isolated from a woman aged 60-75 years in a cohort exposed to, infected with or recovered from COVID-19 (not recorded which). The sequence is built from TRBV7-9 and TRBJ2-6, with a tentative D gene TRBD1 over 6 matching bases. Material: PBMCs or T cells enriched from blood (not recorded which). The nucleotides read TGTGCCAGCGGGGGCAGGGGAAACTCTGGGGCCAACGTCCTGACTTTC. This translates into CASGGRGNSGANVLTF. Full variable domain (CDR3 extended with the reference TRBV7-9 and TRBJ2-6 proteins): DTGVSQNPRHKITKRGQNVTFRCDPISEHNRLYWYRQTLGQGPEFLTYFQNEAQLEKSRLLSDRFSAERPKGSFSTLEIQRTEQGDSAMYLCASGGRGNSGANVLTFGAGSRLTVL.